This section outlines one TCR beta chain sequence together with its context. These data originate in a study of OX40 agonist ivuxolimab in advanced cancers. Generated by immunoSEQ multiplex PCR, the TCRdb table keeps only in-frame clones and is missing some. This sample has more than 85,000 clones; around 85% occur once, and the top ten carry 0.5%. CDR1 is KGHSH and CDR2 is LQKENI in the germline V gene. The CDR3 sequence is 14 residues long. V lost 6 bases to trimming and J lost 5 bases; unmatched junction nucleotides: 8. This clonotype was obtained from an adult with an advanced solid tumor such as melanoma, head and neck, liver or kidney cancer. The chain carries TRBV18 and TRBJ1-1, with 8 bases matching TRBD1. The starting material was CD4+ or CD8+ T cells sorted from blood, obtained in a trial of the OX40 agonist ivuxolimab. For the CDR3, the DNA is TGTGCCAGCTCTCAACAGGGGGGAGAGACTGAAGCTTTCTTT. Its protein is CASSQQGGETEAFF.